The T cell receptor (beta chain) described here comes from a study of monozygotic twins with inflammatory bowel disease. Study results and caveats: With inverse Simpson as the measure, TCRbeta diversity was lower in IBD patients than in healthy co-twins. Other individuals had fewer clonotypes in common with IBD patients than with healthy twins, especially with disease activity.

Every TCR library used approximately 4,000 ng of total RNA. TCRdb derives one entry per CDR3 protein from the 5' RACE reads, leaving out DNA. The sample yields about 450,000 distinct CDR3 sequences, of which the top ten take up about 2.2%. Germline lookup yields CDR1 MDHEN and CDR2 SYDVKM. The CDR3 has 13 amino acids. Comment on this clonotype: Its antigen is not identified.

This chain links TRBV28 with TRBJ2-7; lacking DNA, the TRBD1 call made by TCRdb goes unchecked. Input material: blood. The sequence was collected from a human donor with ulcerative colitis or Crohn's disease, or a healthy co-twin of an affected twin (not recorded which). Here the CDR3 reads CASSLPGRNEQYF.